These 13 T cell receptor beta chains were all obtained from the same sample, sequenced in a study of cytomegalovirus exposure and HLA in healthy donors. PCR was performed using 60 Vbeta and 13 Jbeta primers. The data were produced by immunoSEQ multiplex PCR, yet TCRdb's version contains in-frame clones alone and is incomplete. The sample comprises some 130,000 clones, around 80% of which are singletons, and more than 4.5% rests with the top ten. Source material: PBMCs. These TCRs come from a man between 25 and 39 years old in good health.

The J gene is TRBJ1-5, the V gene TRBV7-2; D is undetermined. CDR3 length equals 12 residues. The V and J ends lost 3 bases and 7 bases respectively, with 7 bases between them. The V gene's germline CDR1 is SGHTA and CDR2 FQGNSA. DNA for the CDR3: TGTGCCAGCAGCTTCTTCGGGCAGCCCCAGCATTTT. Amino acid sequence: CASSFFGQPQHF.

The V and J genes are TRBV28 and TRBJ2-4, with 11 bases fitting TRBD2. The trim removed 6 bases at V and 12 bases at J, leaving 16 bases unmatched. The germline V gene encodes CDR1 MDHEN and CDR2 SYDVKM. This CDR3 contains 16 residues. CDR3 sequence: CASSSTPPGLADPQYF. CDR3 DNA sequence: TGTGCCAGCAGCTCAACTCCACCGGGACTAGCGGATCCTCAGTACTTC. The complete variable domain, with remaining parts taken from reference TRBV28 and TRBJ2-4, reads DVKVTQSSRYLVKRTGEKVFLECVQDMDHENMFWYRQDPGLGLRLIYFSYDVKMKEKGDIPEGYSVSREKKERFSLILESASTNQTSMYLCASSSTPPGLADPQYFGAGTRLSVL.

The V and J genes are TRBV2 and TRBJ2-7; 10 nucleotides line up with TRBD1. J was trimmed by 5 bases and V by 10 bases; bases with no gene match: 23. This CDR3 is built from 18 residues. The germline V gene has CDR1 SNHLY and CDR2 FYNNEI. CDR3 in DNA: TGTGCCACTCCCGGGGTGTACCGGGACAGGGGCGCCCACCACGAGCAGTACTTC. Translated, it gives CATPGVYRDRGAHHEQYF.

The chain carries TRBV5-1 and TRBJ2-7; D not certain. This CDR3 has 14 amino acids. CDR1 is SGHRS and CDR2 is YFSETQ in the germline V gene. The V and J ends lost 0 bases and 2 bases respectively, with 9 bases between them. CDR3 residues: CASSLVPNAYEQYF. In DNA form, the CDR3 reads TGCGCCAGCAGCTTGGTCCCTAATGCCTACGAGCAGTACTTC.

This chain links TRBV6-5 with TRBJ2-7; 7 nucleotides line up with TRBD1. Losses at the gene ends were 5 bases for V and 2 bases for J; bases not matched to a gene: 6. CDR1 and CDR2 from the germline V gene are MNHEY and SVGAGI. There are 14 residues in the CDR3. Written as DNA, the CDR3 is TGTGCCAGCAGTCGATCCGGGACAGCCTACGAGCAGTACTTC. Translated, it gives CASSRSGTAYEQYF.

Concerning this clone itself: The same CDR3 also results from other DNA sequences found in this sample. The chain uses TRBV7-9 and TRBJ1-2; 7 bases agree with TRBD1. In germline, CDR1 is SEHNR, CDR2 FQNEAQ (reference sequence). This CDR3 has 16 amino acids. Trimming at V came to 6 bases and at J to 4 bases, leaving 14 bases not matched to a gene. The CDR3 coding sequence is TGTGCCAGCAGGTCAACAGGGGAGGCCTCGGGCTATGGCTACACCTTC. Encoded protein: CASRSTGEASGYGYTF. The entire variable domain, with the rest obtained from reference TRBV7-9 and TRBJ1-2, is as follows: DTGVSQNPRHKITKRGQNVTFRCDPISEHNRLYWYRQTLGQGPEFLTYFQNEAQLEKSRLLSDRFSAERPKGSFSTLEIQRTEQGDSAMYLCASRSTGEASGYGYTFGSGTRLTVV.

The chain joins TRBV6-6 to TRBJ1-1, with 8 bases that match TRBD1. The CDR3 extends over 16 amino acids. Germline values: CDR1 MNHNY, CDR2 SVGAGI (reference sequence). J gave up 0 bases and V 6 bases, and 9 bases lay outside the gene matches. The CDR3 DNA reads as TGTGCCAGCAGCCCAGCGGGACAGGCAATGAACACTGAAGCTTTCTTT. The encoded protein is CASSPAGQAMNTEAFF.

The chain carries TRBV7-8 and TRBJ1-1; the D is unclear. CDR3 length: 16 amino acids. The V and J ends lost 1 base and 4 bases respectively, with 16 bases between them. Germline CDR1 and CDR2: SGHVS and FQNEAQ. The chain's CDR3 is CASSLVSPPGSTEAFF. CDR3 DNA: TGTGCCAGCAGCTTAGTCTCACCACCGGGGTCCACTGAAGCTTTCTTT. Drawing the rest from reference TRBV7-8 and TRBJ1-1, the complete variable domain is GAGVSQSPRYKVAKRGQDVALRCDPISGHVSLFWYQQALGQGPEFLTYFQNEAQLDKSGLPSDRFFAERPEGSVSTLKIQRTQQEDSAVYLCASSLVSPPGSTEAFFGQGTRLTVV.

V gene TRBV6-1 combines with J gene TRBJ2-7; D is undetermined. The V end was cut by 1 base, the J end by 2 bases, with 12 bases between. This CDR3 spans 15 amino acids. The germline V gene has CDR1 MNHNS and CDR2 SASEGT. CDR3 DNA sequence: TGTGCCAGCAGTGAAGAGCCAGGCCTAACCTACGAGCAGTACTTC. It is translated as CASSEEPGLTYEQYF.

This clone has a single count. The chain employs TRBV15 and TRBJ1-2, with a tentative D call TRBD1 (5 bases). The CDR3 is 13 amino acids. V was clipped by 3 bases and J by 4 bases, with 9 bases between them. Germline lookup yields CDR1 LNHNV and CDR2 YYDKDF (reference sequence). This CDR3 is CATSRTAIYGYTF. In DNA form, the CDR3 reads TGTGCCACCAGCAGGACAGCGATCTATGGCTACACCTTC.

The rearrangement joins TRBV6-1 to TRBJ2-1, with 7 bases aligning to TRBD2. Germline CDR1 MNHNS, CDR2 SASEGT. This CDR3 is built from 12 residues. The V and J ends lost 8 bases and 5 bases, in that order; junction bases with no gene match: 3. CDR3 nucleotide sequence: TGTGCCAGCTACGGGACTAACAATGAGCAGTTCTTC. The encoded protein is CASYGTNNEQFF.

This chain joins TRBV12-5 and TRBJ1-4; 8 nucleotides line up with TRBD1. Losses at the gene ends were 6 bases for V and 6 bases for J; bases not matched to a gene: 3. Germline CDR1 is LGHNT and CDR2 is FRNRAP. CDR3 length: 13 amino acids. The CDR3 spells CASGRTGYEKLFF. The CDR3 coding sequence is TGTGCTAGTGGAAGGACAGGGTATGAAAAACTGTTTTTT.

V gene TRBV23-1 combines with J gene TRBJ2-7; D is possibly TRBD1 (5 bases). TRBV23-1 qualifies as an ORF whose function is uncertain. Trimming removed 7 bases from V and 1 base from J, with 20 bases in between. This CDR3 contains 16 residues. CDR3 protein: CASNPPVREPSYEQYF. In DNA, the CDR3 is TGCGCCAGCAATCCCCCCGTCAGGGAACCGTCCTACGAGCAGTACTTC.